This T cell receptor (beta chain) was sequenced during a study of vaccination and CD4 T cells after COVID-19. As to treatment: roughly 10-day PBMC culture with coronavirus spike peptide pools or control peptides (ViraFEST assay). The Oncomine TCR Beta short-read assay sequenced DNA from cultured CD4+ T cells. Using its own MiXCR run on the PCR reads, TCRdb lists one record per CDR3 protein. The table lists fewer than 20,000 distinct CDR3 sequences, 40% to 50% of them singletons. This clonotype appeared a few times. Its specificity is unknown. The sequencing used CD4+ T cells from blood, cultured in vitro, collected before SARS-CoV-2 vaccination. The TCR sequence derives from a human donor who had recovered from COVID-19.

The CDR3 nucleotides read TGTGCCAGCATTGACGTACCAGGTGGCGCGCAGTATTTT. Encoded protein: CASIDVPGGAQYF. The chain links TRBV2 to TRBJ2-3; the D is unclear. V was trimmed by 7 bases and J by 10 bases, leaving 18 bases between them. The CDR3 length is 13 residues. Germline V gives CDR1 SNHLY, CDR2 FYNNEI.